This T cell receptor beta chain was captured in a study of blood T cell repertoires in COVID-19. Study background: Some COVID-19 samples were acute and others convalescent; all came from the United States, Italy and Spain.

Study processing details: How many nucleated cells were present was estimated from reference gene primer amplification. TCRdb's copy holds only in-frame clones and misses some; the assay was immunoSEQ multiplex PCR. V, J and clone size are those of that table, while D and trimming were read from the DNA. Found here are tens of thousands of clones, 89% of them singletons; the top ten hold around 30%. Trimming took off 5 bases at V and 5 bases at J, with 6 bases between the two ends. The V gene's germline CDR1 is DFQATT and CDR2 SNEGSKA (reference sequence). CDR3 length: 11 amino acids. This sequence was found in a woman aged 80 or over with acute or convalescent COVID-19. The rearrangement links TRBV20-1 to TRBJ1-4; D not resolved. The sequencing input was peripheral blood. The CDR3 protein is CSAPSNEKLFF. The DNA for the CDR3 is TGCAGTGCTCCATCAAATGAAAAACTGTTTTTT.